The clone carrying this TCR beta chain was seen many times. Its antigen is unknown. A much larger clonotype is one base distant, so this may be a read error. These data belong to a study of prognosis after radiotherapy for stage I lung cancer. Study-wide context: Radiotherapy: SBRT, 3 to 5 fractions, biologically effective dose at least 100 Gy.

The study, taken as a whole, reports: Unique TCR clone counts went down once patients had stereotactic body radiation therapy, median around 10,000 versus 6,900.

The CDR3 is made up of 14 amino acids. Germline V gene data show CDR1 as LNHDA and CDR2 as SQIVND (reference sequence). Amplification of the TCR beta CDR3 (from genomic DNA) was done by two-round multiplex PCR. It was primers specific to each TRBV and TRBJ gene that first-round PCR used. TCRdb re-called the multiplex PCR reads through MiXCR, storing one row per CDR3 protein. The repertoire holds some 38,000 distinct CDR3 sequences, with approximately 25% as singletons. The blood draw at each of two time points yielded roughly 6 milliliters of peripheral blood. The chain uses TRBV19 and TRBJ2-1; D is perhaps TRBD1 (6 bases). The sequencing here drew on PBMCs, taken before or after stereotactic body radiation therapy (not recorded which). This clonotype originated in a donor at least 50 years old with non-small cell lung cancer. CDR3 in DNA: TGTGCCAGTAAGGCAGGGGCCACCTACAGTGAGCAGTTCTTC. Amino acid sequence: CASKAGATYSEQFF.